Following are 13 T cell receptor beta chains from one sample sequenced in a study of blood T cell repertoires in COVID-19. The data were produced by immunoSEQ multiplex PCR, yet TCRdb's version contains in-frame clones alone and is incomplete. The sample contains about 200,000 clones, 75% to 95% of which appear only once. Sequencing was carried out using peripheral blood. The receptors were gathered from a man in his fifties with acute or convalescent COVID-19.

This chain uses TRBV28 with TRBJ2-7; weak D call: TRBD1 (6 bases). With 7 bases removed from V and 5 bases from J, the gap between germline ends came to 12 bases. The CDR3 spans 12 residues. Germline V lookup: CDR1 MDHEN, CDR2 SYDVKM. The CDR3 spells CASTLQGNEQYF. The CDR3 DNA sequence: TGTGCCAGCACCCTTCAGGGGAACGAGCAGTACTTC.

The rearrangement uses TRBV6-5 and TRBJ1-5, with D hard to call. The CDR3 length is 15 residues. Trimming removed 2 bases from V and 0 bases from J, with 8 bases in between. The germline V gene encodes CDR1 MNHEY and CDR2 SVGAGI. The CDR3 region has the DNA TGTGCCAGCAGTTACGGTCCCTATAGCAATCAGCCCCAGCATTTT. It specifies CASSYGPYSNQPQHF.

This clone has only one observation. The V call is TRBV27, the J call TRBJ2-2; D is uncertain. The CDR3 runs 15 residues. CDR1 and CDR2 (germline): MNHEY, SMNVEV (reference sequence). The ends were cut back, 3 bases at V and 0 bases at J, with 8 bases in the middle. CDR3 bases: TGTGCCAGCAGTTTGCGGAGAACGAACACCGGGGAGCTGTTTTTT. Its translation is CASSLRRTNTGELFF.

The chain has TRBV9 and TRBJ2-3; D might be TRBD2 (5 bases). The CDR3 is made up of 15 amino acids. Trimming pared 0 bases from V and 1 base from J, leaving 9 bases between. The V gene's germline CDR1 is SGDLS and CDR2 YYNGEE. The CDR3 nucleotides are TGTGCCAGCAGCGTAGCTCTAGCCCGCACAGATACGCAGTATTTT. Amino acid sequence: CASSVALARTDTQYF.

V gene TRBV27 combines with J gene TRBJ2-5, with 14 bases that match TRBD2. Germline values: CDR1 MNHEY, CDR2 SMNVEV (reference sequence). Germline trimming cut 5 bases from V and 4 bases from J; bases unmatched to any gene: 9. The CDR3 consists of 17 residues. Written as DNA, the CDR3 is TGTGCCAGCAGTCCAACGGGACTAGCGGGAGTGGTAGAGACCCAGTACTTC. Its translation: CASSPTGLAGVVETQYF.

The rearrangement joins TRBV27 to TRBJ2-1; 7 bases fit TRBD2. The junction had 7 bases not matched to a gene; V was cut back by 5 bases and J by 0 bases. Germline values: CDR1 MNHEY, CDR2 SMNVEV (reference sequence). There are 16 residues in the CDR3. CDR3 nucleotide sequence: TGTGCCAGCAGTGAAATTAGCGGGTCCTCCTACAATGAGCAGTTCTTC. Amino acid sequence: CASSEISGSSYNEQFF.

Worth noting for this clone: A much larger clone sits a single nucleotide away, making a read error possible. The rearrangement joins TRBV7-2 to TRBJ2-2; D perhaps matches TRBD2 (5 bases). CDR3 size: 13 residues. With 4 bases removed from V and 6 bases from J, the gap between germline ends came to 9 bases. CDR1 and CDR2 from the germline V gene are SGHTA and FQGNSA. The CDR3, as DNA: TGTGCCAGCAGCTCCGGACTGGCCGGGGAGCTGTTTTTT. Its translation: CASSSGLAGELFF.

Only one count was recorded for this clone. The chain has TRBV30 and TRBJ1-2, with 9 positions matching TRBD1. Germline V gives CDR1 GTSNPN, CDR2 SVGIG (reference sequence). V shed 3 bases and J 3 bases; nucleotides not matched to a gene: 8. This CDR3 has 15 residues. The CDR3 loop reads CAWSGPGQGYYGYTF. In DNA, the CDR3 is TGTGCCTGGAGCGGTCCGGGACAGGGTTACTATGGCTACACCTTC.

The chain employs TRBV6-5 and TRBJ2-7, with D possibly being TRBD1 (6 bases). This CDR3 spans 12 amino acids. V shed 10 bases and J shed 2 bases, with 12 bases lying between them. Germline V gene data show CDR1 as MNHEY and CDR2 as SVGAGI. The DNA of the CDR3 is TGTGCCACTACACAGGGCACCTACGAGCAGTACTTC. Translation: CATTQGTYEQYF.

This chain uses TRBV18 with TRBJ2-7; weak D call: TRBD2 (6 bases). This CDR3 has 15 residues. The germline V and J ends were trimmed by 3 bases and 7 bases, with 19 bases remaining between them. The germline V gene encodes CDR1 KGHSH and CDR2 LQKENI. CDR3 DNA: TGTGCCAGCTCACCGACGGGACTGACCTACGTGGAGCAGTACTTC. Protein product: CASSPTGLTYVEQYF. Variable domain in full (rest from reference TRBV18 and TRBJ2-7): NAGVMQNPRHLVRRRGQEARLRCSPMKGHSHVYWYRQLPEEGLKFMVYLQKENIIDESGMPKERFSAEFPKEGPSILRIQQVVRGDSAAYFCASSPTGLTYVEQYFGPGTRLTVT.

This chain uses TRBV2 with TRBJ2-1; TRBD2 matches 7 bases. From germline, CDR1 is SNHLY and CDR2 FYNNEI. The CDR3 loop spans 12 amino acids. The ends lost 7 bases at V and 10 bases at J; junction bases unmatched: 7. The CDR3 is CASKPPTSEQFF. The CDR3 DNA reads as TGTGCCAGCAAACCTCCGACTAGCGAGCAGTTCTTC.

The rearrangement joins TRBV21-1 to TRBJ2-7; whether TRBD1, the table's D call, matches the DNA was not checked. TRBV21-1 is tagged as a pseudogene. CDR3 length equals 13 residues. The CDR3 reads CASSIQGAGEQYV. The CDR3 DNA follows: TGTGCCAGCAGCATACAGGGGGCCGGCGAGCAGTACGTC.

V and J are TRBV15 and TRBJ1-4; D gene uncertain. Trimming took 1 base from V and 8 from J, leaving 5 bases between them. The CDR3 length is 12 residues. Germline V gene data show CDR1 as LNHNV and CDR2 as YYDKDF (reference sequence). The CDR3 DNA is TGTGCCACCAGCAGAGCGGGGGAAAAACTGTTTTTT. Its protein product is CATSRAGEKLFF. Based on the CDR3 plus reference TRBV15 and TRBJ1-4, the full variable domain is DAMVIQNPRYQVTQFGKPVTLSCSQTLNHNVMYWYQQKSSQAPKLLFHYYDKDFNNEADTPDNFQSRRPNTSFCFLDIRSPGLGDTAMYLCATSRAGEKLFFGSGTQLSVL.